This TCR beta chain was recovered during a study of CD8+CD57+ T cells in acquired aplastic anemia. This clonotype came up once. Investigators profiled TCR beta VDJ and CDR3 from genomic DNA template. TCRdb redid the calling of the reads with MiXCR, one entry per CDR3 protein. The top ten hold roughly 3% of the sample, which has 120,000 or so distinct CDR3 sequences, approximately 36% seen once. CDR1 is SNHLY, CDR2 FYNNEI, per germline. The CDR3 contains 16 residues. V was cut by 7 bases and J by 1 base, with 19 bases left in between. Patients picked for sequencing had shown CD8+CD57+ cell expansion detected by flow cytometry.

The chain couples TRBV2 to TRBJ1-1; maybe TRBD1 (6 bases). This receptor was obtained from a human donor with aplastic anemia. The material sequenced was sorted CD4+, CD8+, or CD8+CD57+ T cells (not recorded which) from PBMCs. CDR3 region: CASTRVQGIQNTEAFF. The CDR3 DNA reads as TGTGCCAGCACCCGCGTCCAGGGGATACAGAACACTGAAGCTTTCTTT. The full variable domain, in which reference TRBV2 and TRBJ1-1 provide the parts outside the CDR3, is EPEVTQTPSHQVTQMGQEVILRCVPISNHLYFYWYRQILGQKVEFLVSFYNNEISEKSEIFDDQFSVERPDGSNFTLKIRSTKLEDSAMYFCASTRVQGIQNTEAFFGQGTRLTVV.